These 20 T cell receptor beta chains came from one sample sequenced in a study of T cell changes during pregnancy in multiple sclerosis. Libraries were prepared by immunoSEQ multiplex PCR; TCRdb keeps only in-frame clonotypes and omits some of them. The sample holds 20,000 or so clones, just over 90% seen once. The sample in question was CD4+ T cells from peripheral blood mononuclear cells, obtained after pregnancy. The source of these receptors is a female donor in good health, enrolled as a control in a pregnancy study.

J is TRBJ2-2 and V is TRBV18; 7 bases line up with TRBD1. There are 15 residues in the CDR3. Germline lookup yields CDR1 KGHSH and CDR2 LQKENI. The junction had 8 bases not matched to a gene; V was cut back by 5 bases and J by 5 bases. The CDR3: CASSSRQGQTGELFF. CDR3 sequence (DNA): TGTGCCAGCTCATCCCGACAGGGCCAGACCGGGGAGCTGTTTTTT. Using reference TRBV18 and TRBJ2-2 for the parts outside the CDR3, the full variable domain is NAGVMQNPRHLVRRRGQEARLRCSPMKGHSHVYWYRQLPEEGLKFMVYLQKENIIDESGMPKERFSAEFPKEGPSILRIQQVVRGDSAAYFCASSSRQGQTGELFFGEGSRLTVL.

The rearrangement joins TRBV7-9 to TRBJ2-1; TRBD1 agrees at 10 bases. CDR1 SEHNR and CDR2 FQNEAQ come from the germline V gene (reference sequence). The ends lost 5 bases at V and 7 bases at J; junction bases unmatched: 8. The CDR3 runs to 15 residues. The CDR3 loop is CASSPGQGPWNEQFF. The CDR3, as DNA: TGTGCCAGCAGCCCGGGACAGGGGCCCTGGAATGAGCAGTTCTTC.

The chain recombines TRBV27 with TRBJ2-5; D may be TRBD2 (6 bases). Per the germline V gene, CDR1 is MNHEY and CDR2 is SMNVEV (reference sequence). The CDR3 is 16 residues long. V lost 0 bases and J 4 bases, leaving 15 bases between the germline ends. CDR3: CASSLSWEARRETQYF. The CDR3 DNA follows: TGTGCCAGCAGTTTATCGTGGGAGGCCCGCCGAGAGACCCAGTACTTC.

The J gene is TRBJ1-1, the V gene TRBV11-2; 8 bases align to TRBD1. CDR3 length equals 16 residues. The V gene's germline CDR1 is SGHAT and CDR2 FQNNGV. V was clipped by 5 bases and J by 5 bases; unmatched bases: 13. The chain's CDR3 is CASSPLTGAKRTEAFF. CDR3 nucleotide sequence: TGTGCCAGCAGCCCGTTGACAGGGGCGAAAAGAACTGAAGCTTTCTTT.

This chain links TRBV19 with TRBJ2-1; the match to TRBD1 covers 8 bases. V lost 6 bases and J lost 10; bases outside the gene matches: 2. This CDR3 has 11 residues. Germline CDR1 is LNHDA and CDR2 is SQIVND (reference sequence). CDR3 DNA sequence: TGTGCCAGTAGAGGGGACAGGGAGCAGTTCTTC. Translating it yields CASRGDREQFF. Full variable domain (outside the CDR3, taken from reference TRBV19 and TRBJ2-1): DGGITQSPKYLFRKEGQNVTLSCEQNLNHDAMYWYRQDPGQGLRLIYYSQIVNDFQKGDIAEGYSVSREKKESFPLTVTSAQKNPTAFYLCASRGDREQFFGPGTRLTVL.

The CDR3 protein is CAWSRAGLKETQYF. In nucleotides, the CDR3 is TGTGCCTGGAGCCGAGCGGGGCTAAAAGAGACCCAGTACTTC. The gene calls are TRBV30 and TRBJ2-5, with 7 bases identical to TRBD2. V gave up 3 bases and J gave up 3 bases; unmatched junction bases: 7. Germline values: CDR1 GTSNPN, CDR2 SVGIG (reference sequence). The CDR3 loop spans 14 amino acids.

This chain connects TRBV27 to TRBJ2-7; possible D gene TRBD2, 6 bases. Germline loops: CDR1 MNHEY, CDR2 SMNVEV (reference sequence). This CDR3 spans 16 amino acids. Trimming stripped 5 bases from V and 0 bases from J, with 17 bases between. CDR3 in DNA: TGTGCCAGCAGTCCAACGGGACTCCCTAGCTCCTACGAGCAGTACTTC. This gives the protein CASSPTGLPSSYEQYF.

The J gene is TRBJ1-4, the V gene TRBV11-2, with 10 positions matching TRBD1. Germline CDR1 SGHAT, CDR2 FQNNGV. V lost 5 bases and J lost 2; bases outside the gene matches: 8. This CDR3 spans 17 amino acids. CDR3 amino acids: CASSLGTGDPTNEKLFF. For the CDR3, the DNA is TGTGCCAGCAGCCTAGGGACAGGGGATCCGACTAATGAAAAACTGTTTTTT.

The chain links TRBV6-4 to TRBJ2-3, with D possibly matching TRBD1 (7 bases). The length of the CDR3 is 15 residues. Between the trimmed V and J ends, which lost 2 bases and 0 bases, there was a span of 9 bases. Looked up from germline, CDR1 is MRHNA and CDR2 is SNTAGT. The CDR3 loop is CASSDQGGSTDTQYF. The CDR3 nucleotides read TGTGCCAGCAGTGACCAGGGGGGTAGCACAGATACGCAGTATTTT.

CDR3 protein: CASSLAGDTEAFF. CDR3 nucleotides: TGTGCCAGCAGCTTAGCCGGGGACACTGAAGCTTTCTTT. This sequence joins TRBV7-8 and TRBJ1-1, with D hard to call. The CDR3 runs to 13 residues. Germline V gene sequence: CDR1 SGHVS, CDR2 FQNEAQ. Trimming removed 0 bases from V and 3 bases from J, with 5 bases in between.

About this clone itself: Sequence at one end of the junction differs from germline and may be a read error. The chain employs TRBV7-7 and TRBJ2-1; 12 positions match TRBD2. CDR3 length: 16 residues. Germline loops: CDR1 SSHAT, CDR2 FNYEAQ (reference sequence). The CDR3 region is CASSFGASGGAEEKFF. CDR3 bases: TGTGCTAGCAGCTTCGGGGCTAGCGGGGGGGCCGAGGAAAAGTTCTTC.

This rearrangement joins TRBV11-2 to TRBJ2-3, with 7 bases fitting TRBD2. The CDR3 is made up of 15 amino acids. The germline V gene has CDR1 SGHAT and CDR2 FQNNGV. Trimming cost V 4 bases and J 5 bases; bases outside gene matches: 9. CDR3 residues: CASSSTSALLDTQYF. Here the CDR3 DNA reads TGTGCCAGCAGCTCTACTAGCGCGCTACTAGATACGCAGTATTTT. Combining the CDR3 with reference TRBV11-2 and TRBJ2-3 gives the whole variable domain EAGVAQSPRYKIIEKRQSVAFWCNPISGHATLYWYQQILGQGPKLLIQFQNNGVVDDSQLPKDRFSAERLKGVDSTLKIQPAKLEDSAVYLCASSSTSALLDTQYFGPGTRLTVL.

This sequence joins TRBV7-2 and TRBJ2-7, with TRBD2 matching over 9 bases. The CDR3 contains 17 residues. Germline-derived CDR1 and CDR2 are SGHTA and FQGNSA. V was clipped by 4 bases and J by 2 bases; unmatched bases: 12. In nucleotides, the CDR3 is TGTGCCAGCAGCTCGCACACTCTAGCGGGACCTACCTACGAGCAGTACTTC. Encoded protein: CASSSHTLAGPTYEQYF.

The genes are TRBV30 and TRBJ1-1; 11 bases agree with TRBD1. The J segment lost 5 bases and the V segment lost 0 bases, leaving 5 bases of the junction unmatched. The CDR3 totals 15 residues. Germline V gives CDR1 GTSNPN, CDR2 SVGIG (reference sequence). The chain's CDR3 is CAWSVPGTGGTEAFF. The DNA of the CDR3 is TGTGCCTGGAGTGTACCGGGGACAGGGGGAACTGAAGCTTTCTTT.

The genes are TRBV27 and TRBJ2-1; 9 bases fit TRBD1. This CDR3 has 16 amino acids. The ends lost 2 bases at V and 7 bases at J; junction bases unmatched: 9. Per germline, CDR1 MNHEY and CDR2 SMNVEV (reference sequence). Here the CDR3 reads CASSLGPGQGRNEQFF. CDR3 coding DNA: TGTGCCAGCAGTTTAGGCCCAGGACAGGGGAGGAATGAGCAGTTCTTC.

This clone is categorized as medium-sized. This chain connects TRBV4-1 to TRBJ1-5; perhaps TRBD1 as D (5 bases). The germline V gene has CDR1 MGHRA and CDR2 YSYEKL. The CDR3 runs 18 residues. V lost 0 bases, J lost 5 bases, and 20 bases lay in between. The CDR3 protein is CASSQDKDRTMTDQPQHF. CDR3 nucleotides: TGCGCCAGCAGCCAAGATAAAGACCGGACAATGACGGATCAGCCCCAGCATTTT.

There are a few counts of this clone. The chain recombines TRBV19 with TRBJ1-1, with D possibly matching TRBD1 (6 bases). Germline CDR1 reads LNHDA; CDR2 reads SQIVND (reference sequence). Trimming took 6 bases from V and 5 from J, leaving 13 bases between them. The CDR3 length is 13 residues. The CDR3 DNA sequence: TGTGCCAGTAGGCAAGGGGGTCGGACTGAAGCTTTCTTT. Protein product: CASRQGGRTEAFF.

The chain carries TRBV5-5 and TRBJ1-5; 7 bases map to TRBD1. Germline CDR1 reads SGHKS; CDR2 reads YYEKEE (reference sequence). The CDR3 has 15 residues. V shed 2 bases and J 6 bases; nucleotides not matched to a gene: 8. DNA of the CDR3: TGTGCCAGCAGCTTACTGACAGGGACGGTTCAGCCCCAGCATTTT. Protein sequence: CASSLLTGTVQPQHF. The full variable domain, in which reference TRBV5-5 and TRBJ1-5 provide the parts outside the CDR3, is DAGVTQSPTHLIKTRGQQVTLRCSPISGHKSVSWYQQVLGQGPQFIFQYYEKEERGRGNFPDRFSARQFPNYSSELNVNALLLGDSALYLCASSLLTGTVQPQHFGDGTRLSIL.

The chain is built from TRBV7-2 and TRBJ2-1, with D possibly TRBD2 on 6 matching bases. The germline V and J ends were trimmed by 5 bases and 5 bases, with 19 bases remaining between them. Germline values: CDR1 SGHTA, CDR2 FQGNSA. The CDR3 runs to 16 residues. The CDR3 spells CASSPWGVGANNEQFF. The CDR3, as DNA: TGTGCCAGCAGCCCATGGGGGGTCGGGGCCAACAATGAGCAGTTCTTC.

The chain employs TRBV18 and TRBJ1-6; TRBD1 agrees at 8 bases. The germline CDR1 and CDR2 sequences are KGHSH and LQKENI. The CDR3 is 14 amino acids. Unmatched junction bases numbered 9, after V lost 3 bases and J lost 14 bases. Here the CDR3 reads CASSPGTGARALHF. The CDR3 DNA is TGTGCCAGCTCACCCGGGACAGGAGCGAGAGCCCTCCACTTT.